Shown below are 24 T cell receptor beta chains from a single sample sequenced in a study of blood T cell repertoires in COVID-19. Using immunoSEQ multiplex PCR, the repertoire was profiled, and TCRdb retains in-frame clones only, with some absent. The sample contains 110,000 to 150,000 clones, 86% of which appear only once. The sample was PBMCs or T cells enriched from blood (not recorded which). These receptors came from a man aged 50 to 60 who had recovered from COVID-19.

The V gene is TRBV28, the J gene TRBJ2-5, with 8 bases lining up with TRBD1. The CDR3 length is 15 residues. The V gene's germline CDR1 is MDHEN and CDR2 SYDVKM. The V segment lost 2 bases and the J segment 4 bases; nucleotides outside the gene matches: 6. CDR3 amino acids: CASSLRTGMRETQYF. DNA for the CDR3: TGTGCCAGCAGTTTAAGGACAGGGATGCGAGAGACCCAGTACTTC.

The J gene is TRBJ2-3, the V gene TRBV11-2; no clear D gene. V lost 5 bases, J lost 4 bases, and 13 bases lay in between. Germline assignment: CDR1 SGHAT and CDR2 FQNNGV. The CDR3 is made up of 14 amino acids. The CDR3 loop is CASSPSAVADTQYF. In nucleotides, the CDR3 is TGTGCCAGCAGCCCTAGTGCGGTGGCAGATACGCAGTATTTT.

This clone was seen only once. In nucleotides, the CDR3 is TGTGCCAGCAGTCCAGGATCCACTAACTATGGCTACACCTTC. Protein sequence: CASSPGSTNYGYTF. The rearrangement uses TRBV6-5 and TRBJ1-2; the D is unclear. The CDR3 sequence is 14 residues long. Germline V lookup: CDR1 MNHEY, CDR2 SVGAGI. With 5 bases removed from V and 0 bases from J, the gap between germline ends came to 10 bases.

This clone occurred once. This chain connects TRBV4-3 to TRBJ2-3, with 8 bases that match TRBD2. This CDR3 is 18 amino acids long. V lost 4 bases and J lost 3; bases outside the gene matches: 15. CDR1 LGHNA and CDR2 YSLEER come from the germline V gene. CDR3 bases: TGCGCCAGCAGCCCCCGAAGAAGCCAGCGGGGGTTTACAGATACGCAGTATTTT. It specifies CASSPRRSQRGFTDTQYF.

The rearrangement joins TRBV5-4 to TRBJ2-5; 8 nucleotides agree with TRBD2. Germline V CDR1 and CDR2: SGHNT, YYREEE (reference sequence). This CDR3 is built from 16 residues. V trimming: 1 base; J trimming: 3 bases; junction bases outside the gene matches: 8. The CDR3 region is CASSLRTSPSKETQYF. CDR3 coding DNA: TGTGCCAGCAGCTTGCGGACTAGCCCCTCGAAAGAGACCCAGTACTTC.

The gene calls are TRBV7-8 and TRBJ1-2; 7 positions match TRBD1. V lost 5 bases to trimming and J lost 0 bases; unmatched junction nucleotides: 9. From germline, CDR1 is SGHVS and CDR2 FQNEAQ. The CDR3 is made up of 16 amino acids. The CDR3 sequence: CASSPWTGLSNYGYTF. Here the CDR3 DNA reads TGTGCCAGCAGCCCGTGGACAGGCCTATCTAACTATGGCTACACCTTC.

The CDR3 spells CASSIQGAGEDNQPQHF. CDR3 nucleotide sequence: TGTGCCAGTAGTATTCAGGGGGCTGGTGAGGACAATCAGCCCCAGCATTTT. The J gene is TRBJ1-5, the V gene TRBV19; 8 nucleotides match TRBD1. Germline lookup yields CDR1 LNHDA and CDR2 SQIVND (reference sequence). The CDR3 totals 17 residues. The V gene end was trimmed by 3 bases and the J gene end by 3 bases; junction bases not matched to a gene: 10.

The chain combines TRBV14 with TRBJ2-7; maybe TRBD2 (6 bases). The CDR3 is 15 residues long. Germline V gene sequence: CDR1 SGHDN, CDR2 FVKESK. V was shortened by 4 bases and J by 2 bases, with 15 bases between the two germline ends. The CDR3 spells CASSPFGSSAYEQYF. The CDR3 nucleotides read TGTGCCAGCAGCCCGTTCGGGAGTTCGGCCTACGAGCAGTACTTC.

The V gene is TRBV28, the J gene TRBJ1-2, with 8 bases aligning to TRBD1. This CDR3 has 15 amino acids. Germline CDR1 reads MDHEN; CDR2 reads SYDVKM. V lost 3 bases to trimming and J lost 4 bases; unmatched junction nucleotides: 7. This CDR3 is CASSFAGTGGYGYTF. The CDR3 DNA reads as TGTGCCAGCAGTTTCGCGGGAACAGGGGGCTATGGCTACACCTTC.

This clone was detected only a few times. The chain couples TRBV19 to TRBJ1-2; D unclear. The germline V gene has CDR1 LNHDA and CDR2 SQIVND (reference sequence). This CDR3 spans 18 amino acids. Trimming removed 2 bases from V and 1 base from J, with 20 bases in between. CDR3 sequence (DNA): TGTGCCAGTAGTATACCCGCCGGAGGCAGAAGGGATAACTATGGCTACACCTTC. This translates into CASSIPAGGRRDNYGYTF. Based on the CDR3 plus reference TRBV19 and TRBJ1-2, the full variable domain is DGGITQSPKYLFRKEGQNVTLSCEQNLNHDAMYWYRQDPGQGLRLIYYSQIVNDFQKGDIAEGYSVSREKKESFPLTVTSAQKNPTAFYLCASSIPAGGRRDNYGYTFGSGTRLTVV.

V and J are TRBV3-1 (or the pseudogene TRBV3-2) and TRBJ2-3, with D unresolved. V was clipped by 4 bases and J by 0 bases, with 2 bases between them. Germline lookup yields CDR1 LGHDT and CDR2 YNNKEL (reference sequence). The CDR3 has 12 amino acids. CDR3 protein: CASSLSTDTQYF. The DNA for the CDR3 is TGTGCCAGCAGCCTAAGCACAGATACGCAGTATTTT.

The V call is TRBV13, the J call TRBJ1-2; unclear D gene. V was pared by 1 base and J by 10 bases, with 22 bases between. This CDR3 has 16 residues. Germline loops: CDR1 PRHDT, CDR2 FYEKMQ (reference sequence). CDR3 coding DNA: TGTGCCAGCAGCTTAGTAGCTTCGAAAGAGCGAATAGTCTACACCTTC. This gives the protein CASSLVASKERIVYTF.

The chain recombines TRBV2 with TRBJ1-2, with no clear D. Germline values: CDR1 SNHLY, CDR2 FYNNEI. Trimming removed 6 bases from V and 7 bases from J, with 12 bases in between. This CDR3 is 12 amino acids long. CDR3 in DNA: TGTGCCAGCAGCCAACCTCCGGTTGGCTACACCTTC. Translated: CASSQPPVGYTF.

Notes on this clone: Other DNA sequences within the sample encode an identical CDR3. The chain uses TRBV5-1 and TRBJ1-1; D perhaps matches TRBD1 (5 bases). This CDR3 has 15 residues. Germline loops: CDR1 SGHRS, CDR2 YFSETQ. V dropped 4 bases and J dropped 1 base, with 14 bases sitting between them. CDR3 sequence reads: CASSRTGGENTEAFF. CDR3 sequence (DNA): TGCGCCAGCAGCCGAACCGGGGGGGAGAACACTGAAGCTTTCTTT.

The chain links TRBV4-1 to TRBJ2-2, with 11 bases lining up with TRBD1. J lost 5 bases, V lost 10 bases, and 9 bases had no gene match. This CDR3 comprises 15 residues. The germline gives CDR1 MGHRA, CDR2 YSYEKL. The CDR3 DNA reads as TGCGCCACCAGAGCGGGGACAGGGGGTACCGGGGAGCTGTTTTTT. It encodes CATRAGTGGTGELFF.

The V gene is TRBV13, the J gene TRBJ1-1; D is ambiguous. The CDR3 extends over 10 amino acids. Germline CDR1 PRHDT, CDR2 FYEKMQ (reference sequence). V dropped 6 bases and J dropped 5 bases, with 4 bases sitting between them. The CDR3 DNA sequence: TGTGCCAGCAGTCAAACTGAAGCTTTCTTT. Translated: CASSQTEAFF.

The rearrangement links TRBV5-1 to TRBJ2-2; D ambiguous. There are 15 residues in the CDR3. The V end was cut by 0 bases, the J end by 6 bases, with 12 bases between. The germline CDR1 and CDR2 sequences are SGHRS and YFSETQ. CDR3 residues: CASSLGFKPAGELFF. The CDR3 bases are TGCGCCAGCAGCTTGGGTTTCAAGCCTGCCGGGGAGCTGTTTTTT.

The chain couples TRBV7-3 to TRBJ2-3, with 9 bases identical to TRBD2. Germline V gene data show CDR1 as SGHTA and CDR2 as FQGTGA. The CDR3 is 17 amino acids. V lost 1 base and J lost 8; bases outside the gene matches: 13. The CDR3, as DNA: TGTGCCAGCAGCTTAAGGGAGCGGGGGGCGTTACGTGGTACGCAGTATTTT. Translation: CASSLRERGALRGTQYF. Full variable domain (rest looked up from reference TRBV7-3 and TRBJ2-3): GAGVSQTPSNKVTEKGKYVELRCDPISGHTALYWYRQSLGQGPEFLIYFQGTGAADDSGLPNDRFFAVRPEGSVSTLKIQRTERGDSAVYLCASSLRERGALRGTQYFGPGTRLTVL.

CDR3 in DNA: TGTGCCAGCAGCTCCGGGACAGATCAAAAACTGTTTTTT. This sequence encodes CASSSGTDQKLFF. V and J are TRBV7-9 and TRBJ1-4; 7 bases align to TRBD1. This CDR3 region has 13 residues. CDR1 and CDR2 (germline): SEHNR, FQNEAQ (reference sequence). The trim removed 4 bases at V and 9 bases at J, leaving 5 bases unmatched.

The V call is TRBV5-1, the J call TRBJ2-1; D possibly corresponds to TRBD2 (6 bases). V lost 4 bases and J lost 9, with 14 bases in between. CDR1 and CDR2 (germline): SGHRS, YFSETQ. This CDR3 region has 13 residues. DNA of the CDR3: TGCGCCAGCAGCGCCCGGGACTCGGGTGAGCAGTTCTTC. It is translated as CASSARDSGEQFF. The whole variable domain, remainder taken from reference TRBV5-1 and TRBJ2-1, is KAGVTQTPRYLIKTRGQQVTLSCSPISGHRSVSWYQQTPGQGLQFLFEYFSETQRNKGNFPGRFSGRQFSNSRSEMNVSTLELGDSALYLCASSARDSGEQFFGPGTRLTVL.

This clone came up once. The rearrangement links TRBV7-3 to TRBJ2-5; 10 bases line up with TRBD2. Germline CDR1 is SGHTA and CDR2 is FQGTGA. This CDR3 region has 15 residues. With V trimmed by 5 bases and J by 7 bases, 10 bases remained unmatched. The CDR3 sequence: CASSRSGGASGTQYF. CDR3 DNA sequence: TGTGCCAGCAGCCGGAGCGGGGGGGCGTCAGGGACCCAGTACTTC.

Here the CDR3 DNA reads TGTGCCAGCAGCTTGGGACTAGCGGGGAGCACCTACGAGCAGTACGTC. Residues: CASSLGLAGSTYEQYV. V and J are TRBV5-4 and TRBJ2-7; 11 nucleotides match TRBD2. V gave up 0 bases and J gave up 2 bases; unmatched junction bases: 4. The germline V gene encodes CDR1 SGHNT and CDR2 YYREEE (reference sequence). The CDR3 has 16 residues.

To note about this clone: Other nucleotide sequences from this sample produce the same CDR3. The chain uses TRBV29-1 and TRBJ2-4, with 9 bases fitting TRBD2. This CDR3 contains 15 residues. The germline gives CDR1 SQVTM, CDR2 ANQGSEA. J gave up 7 bases and V 0 bases, and 7 bases lay outside the gene matches. The CDR3: CSVEEGRGGPNIQYF. The CDR3 DNA is TGCAGCGTTGAAGAAGGGCGGGGGGGCCCCAACATTCAGTACTTC. The full variable domain, rest sourced from reference TRBV29-1 and TRBJ2-4, is SAVISQKPSRDICQRGTSLTIQCQVDSQVTMMFWYRQQPGQSLTLIATANQGSEATYESGFVIDKFPISRPNLTFSTLTVSNMSPEDSSIYLCSVEEGRGGPNIQYFGAGTRLSVL.

The chain carries TRBV7-9 and TRBJ1-4; TRBD1 aligns across 8 bases. The germline gives CDR1 SEHNR, CDR2 FQNEAQ (reference sequence). The CDR3 spans 14 residues. With 6 bases clipped from V and 7 bases from J, the junction kept 7 bases outside the gene matches. The CDR3 spells CASSRTGWAEKLFF. As DNA, the CDR3 is TGTGCCAGCAGTCGGACAGGGTGGGCTGAAAAACTGTTTTTT.